The 29 T cell receptor beta chains below were found in one sample sequenced in a study of blood T cell repertoires in COVID-19. Data came from immunoSEQ multiplex PCR; TCRdb stores just in-frame clones and leaves some out. The sample lists about 89,000 clones, about 91% seen once, with about 0.51% in the top ten. The sequenced material came from peripheral blood. Receptor source: a man aged 55 to 70 with acute or convalescent COVID-19.

This chain uses TRBV9 with TRBJ2-1, with 8 bases lining up with TRBD2. J was trimmed by 0 bases and V by 1 base; bases with no gene match: 3. In germline, CDR1 is SGDLS, CDR2 YYNGEE. This CDR3 has 16 amino acids. The CDR3 region has the DNA TGTGCCAGCAGCGTAAGCAGCGGGAGCTCCTACAATGAGCAGTTCTTC. The encoded protein is CASSVSSGSSYNEQFF.

The rearrangement links TRBV10-3 to TRBJ2-3; 10 nucleotides line up with TRBD2. The CDR3 is 15 amino acids. J lost 4 bases, V lost 6 bases, and 7 bases had no gene match. CDR1 ENHRY and CDR2 SYGVKD come from the germline V gene. CDR3 in DNA: TGTGCCATCAGCAGAGCGGGGGGGTCCTCAGATACGCAGTATTTT. It encodes CAISRAGGSSDTQYF.

This sequence joins TRBV28 and TRBJ1-4, with a possible D match to TRBD1 (6 bases). Germline V CDR1 and CDR2: MDHEN, SYDVKM. V shed 3 bases and J shed 8 bases, with 19 bases lying between them. The CDR3 sequence is 16 residues long. The CDR3, as DNA: TGTGCCAGCAGTTTTTCTGGGACACCTTTCCAGGAAAAACTGTTTTTT. Translation gives CASSFSGTPFQEKLFF. Combining the CDR3 with reference TRBV28 and TRBJ1-4 gives the whole variable domain DVKVTQSSRYLVKRTGEKVFLECVQDMDHENMFWYRQDPGLGLRLIYFSYDVKMKEKGDIPEGYSVSREKKERFSLILESASTNQTSMYLCASSFSGTPFQEKLFFGSGTQLSVL.

This clone showed up just once. V is TRBV14 and J is TRBJ2-1; 7 nucleotides match TRBD1. V was clipped by 2 bases and J by 9 bases; unmatched bases: 16. The germline CDR1 and CDR2 sequences are SGHDN and FVKESK. This CDR3 contains 17 residues. CDR3 sequence: CASSQHATGTVLREQFF. In nucleotides, the CDR3 is TGTGCCAGCAGCCAACACGCCACCGGGACAGTGCTCCGTGAGCAGTTCTTC. The entire variable domain, with the rest obtained from reference TRBV14 and TRBJ2-1, is as follows: EAGVTQFPSHSVIEKGQTVTLRCDPISGHDNLYWYRRVMGKEIKFLLHFVKESKQDESGMPNNRFLAERTGGTYSTLKVQPAELEDSGVYFCASSQHATGTVLREQFFGPGTRLTVL.

This chain uses TRBV21-1 with TRBJ1-1; whether TRBD1, the table's D call, matches the DNA was not checked. TRBV21-1 is a recognized pseudogene. The CDR3 extends over 13 amino acids. The CDR3 loop is CASRPSQGFEAFF. DNA of the CDR3: TGTGCCAGCAGACCGAGCCAGGGATTTGAAGCTTTCTTT.

The rearrangement joins TRBV19 to TRBJ2-7, with 8 bases that match TRBD1. This CDR3 has 15 amino acids. Germline CDR1 is LNHDA and CDR2 is SQIVND (reference sequence). With 3 bases clipped from V and 0 bases from J, the junction kept 4 bases outside the gene matches. CDR3 sequence: CASSMGGQDSYEQYF. The CDR3 DNA reads TGTGCCAGTAGTATGGGGGGACAGGACTCCTACGAGCAGTACTTC.

This rearrangement joins TRBV5-1 to TRBJ1-1; no reliable D call. CDR1 is SGHRS and CDR2 is YFSETQ in the germline V gene. The CDR3 covers 15 residues. Trimming took off 0 bases at V and 5 bases at J, with 14 bases between the two ends. Here the CDR3 reads CASSLEAREGTEAFF. The CDR3 DNA reads TGCGCCAGCAGCTTGGAGGCCCGGGAAGGGACTGAAGCTTTCTTT.

This chain links TRBV5-5 with TRBJ2-3, with TRBD2 matching over 7 bases. The CDR3 length is 14 residues. Per germline, CDR1 SGHKS and CDR2 YYEKEE (reference sequence). V shed 3 bases, J shed 3 bases, and the junction held 4 bases outside the gene matches. The CDR3 reads CASSSPGLTDTQYF. Here the CDR3 DNA reads TGTGCCAGCAGCTCGCCGGGACTAACAGATACGCAGTATTTT.

This clone has just a few counts. V is TRBV29-1 and J is TRBJ1-1; D possibly corresponds to TRBD1 (5 bases). The germline V gene has CDR1 SQVTM and CDR2 ANQGSEA. The CDR3 spans 13 residues. V was cut by 7 bases and J by 5 bases, with 17 bases left in between. The CDR3, as DNA: TGCAGCGGGGGGGTTGGTAGAGATACTGAAGCTTTCTTT. This codes for CSGGVGRDTEAFF.

The chain is built from TRBV19 and TRBJ2-7; possibly TRBD2 for D (6 bases). V lost 3 bases to trimming and J lost 1 base, with 7 bases between them. The germline CDR1 and CDR2 sequences are LNHDA and SQIVND (reference sequence). The CDR3 runs to 13 residues. The CDR3, as DNA: TGTGCCAGTAGTATTGGGGGGTCCTACGAGCAGTACTTC. Translating gives CASSIGGSYEQYF.

The J gene is TRBJ1-5, the V gene TRBV7-2; D is undetermined. The CDR3 runs to 14 residues. V was shortened by 0 bases and J by 7 bases, with 10 bases between the two germline ends. CDR1 is SGHTA and CDR2 is FQGNSA in the germline V gene. DNA of the CDR3: TGTGCCAGCAGCTTAGCGCGTAGATCGCAGCCCCAGCATTTT. Protein: CASSLARRSQPQHF.

J is TRBJ2-1 and V is TRBV5-1; 8 bases map to TRBD1. The V gene end was trimmed by 0 bases and the J gene end by 10 bases; junction bases not matched to a gene: 9. The CDR3 runs to 15 residues. The germline CDR1 and CDR2 sequences are SGHRS and YFSETQ. Written as DNA, the CDR3 is TGCGCCAGCAGCTTGGCGTTTTCAGGGGGCGTCGAGCAGTTCTTC. Protein product: CASSLAFSGGVEQFF. The variable domain in full, with the rest retrieved from reference TRBV5-1 and TRBJ2-1, is KAGVTQTPRYLIKTRGQQVTLSCSPISGHRSVSWYQQTPGQGLQFLFEYFSETQRNKGNFPGRFSGRQFSNSRSEMNVSTLELGDSALYLCASSLAFSGGVEQFFGPGTRLTVL.

The chain recombines TRBV12-3 or TRBV12-4 with TRBJ1-3; 7 nucleotides agree with TRBD1. The V and J ends lost 3 bases and 4 bases, in that order; junction bases with no gene match: 0. CDR3 length: 13 residues. The CDR3 DNA follows: TGTGCCAGCAGTTTGGGACAGGGAAACACCATATATTTT. Translation: CASSLGQGNTIYF.

This clone was detected only once. The rearrangement joins TRBV6-6 to TRBJ2-7; D gene unclear. Germline V gene lookup returns CDR1 MNHNY and CDR2 SVGAGI (reference sequence). This CDR3 is built from 12 residues. Trimming cost V 6 bases and J 3 bases, with 9 bases left between them. CDR3 nucleotide sequence: TGTGCCAGCAGGAGACAAAACTACGAGCAGTACTTC. Encoded protein: CASRRQNYEQYF.

This chain connects TRBV5-1 to TRBJ1-1; 7 nucleotides agree with TRBD1. V was clipped by 4 bases and J by 3 bases; unmatched bases: 6. The CDR3 is 14 amino acids. Germline assignment: CDR1 SGHRS and CDR2 YFSETQ. The CDR3 is CASSTGTADTEAFF. The CDR3 DNA is TGCGCCAGCAGCACCGGGACAGCTGACACTGAAGCTTTCTTT.

The chain carries TRBV19 and TRBJ1-1, with 9 bases lining up with TRBD1. This CDR3 has 15 residues. Trimming took 4 bases from V and 2 from J; bases not matched to a gene: 5. Germline CDR1 LNHDA, CDR2 SQIVND (reference sequence). This chain's CDR3 is CASSNPGQGNTEAFF. The CDR3 DNA follows: TGTGCCAGTAGTAATCCGGGACAGGGAAACACTGAAGCTTTCTTT.

The chain is built from TRBV6-5 and TRBJ1-2; D possibly corresponds to TRBD1 (5 bases). Germline V gene lookup returns CDR1 MNHEY and CDR2 SVGAGI. The CDR3 runs 15 residues. Trimming left V 0 bases short and J 0 bases short, with 8 bases between. The CDR3 is CASSYSAGTNYGYTF. CDR3 sequence (DNA): TGTGCCAGCAGTTACTCGGCAGGGACTAACTATGGCTACACCTTC.

In this sample, this clone turned up once. The chain carries TRBV21-1 and TRBJ2-5; TRBD2 is taken as the D call from the table, unchecked against the DNA. TRBV21-1 is a pseudogene locus. The CDR3 is 15 residues long. Here the CDR3 reads CASSKEWREWETQYF. Written as DNA, the CDR3 is TGTGCCAGCAGCAAAGAATGGCGGGAATGGGAGACCCAGTACTTC.

This chain uses TRBV7-9 with TRBJ2-3; the match to TRBD2 covers 9 bases. The V gene end was trimmed by 0 bases and the J gene end by 4 bases; junction bases not matched to a gene: 5. The germline gives CDR1 SEHNR, CDR2 FQNEAQ (reference sequence). The CDR3 is 16 amino acids. The CDR3 DNA is TGTGCCAGCAGCTTAGCCGGCGGGGGGGAAGCAGATACGCAGTATTTT. It translates to CASSLAGGGEADTQYF. The complete variable domain, with remaining parts taken from reference TRBV7-9 and TRBJ2-3, reads DTGVSQNPRHKITKRGQNVTFRCDPISEHNRLYWYRQTLGQGPEFLTYFQNEAQLEKSRLLSDRFSAERPKGSFSTLEIQRTEQGDSAMYLCASSLAGGGEADTQYFGPGTRLTVL.

J is TRBJ1-1 and V is TRBV2; D is perhaps TRBD1 (6 bases). Trimming stripped 4 bases from V and 0 bases from J, with 9 bases between. Germline assignment: CDR1 SNHLY and CDR2 FYNNEI. CDR3 size: 14 residues. CDR3: CASSGQGMNTEAFF. The CDR3 DNA reads as TGTGCCAGCAGTGGGCAGGGGATGAACACTGAAGCTTTCTTT.

The chain employs TRBV9 and TRBJ1-2, with TRBD1 identical over 10 bases. J lost 8 bases, V lost 2 bases, and 9 bases had no gene match. The CDR3 is 15 residues long. CDR1 and CDR2 from the germline V gene are SGDLS and YYNGEE. The CDR3 DNA follows: TGTGCCAGCAGCGTCGAGACAGGGGGCGTTGGAGGCTACACCTTC. It translates to CASSVETGGVGGYTF.

The chain carries TRBV5-4 and TRBJ2-7; TRBD2 matches 12 bases. CDR3 length: 16 residues. CDR1 and CDR2 from the germline V gene are SGHNT and YYREEE (reference sequence). V dropped 0 bases and J dropped 6; count of bases not matched to a gene: 7. CDR3 DNA: TGTGCCAGCAGCTTGGGCCCTAGCGGGGGGGCCTCCGAGCAGTACTTC. It specifies CASSLGPSGGASEQYF.

V is TRBV30 and J is TRBJ2-7, with 7 bases identical to TRBD1. Germline V gene data show CDR1 as GTSNPN and CDR2 as SVGIG (reference sequence). V was pared by 2 bases and J by 2 bases, with 6 bases of the junction left unmatched. The CDR3 covers 14 residues. The CDR3 coding sequence is TGTGCCTGGAGTCGTCCCGGGACAGCCTACGAGCAGTACTTC. It translates to CAWSRPGTAYEQYF.

V is TRBV11-2 and J is TRBJ2-7, with TRBD2 identical over 7 bases. J lost 2 bases, V lost 8 bases, and 15 bases had no gene match. This CDR3 region has 16 residues. Germline V gene lookup returns CDR1 SGHAT and CDR2 FQNNGV. As DNA, the CDR3 is TGTGCCAGCTTAGGGATCGGGGGGATTCGACCCTACGAGCAGTACTTC. Translation: CASLGIGGIRPYEQYF.

The J gene is TRBJ1-1, the V gene TRBV18, with D unresolved. The germline V gene has CDR1 KGHSH and CDR2 LQKENI. The CDR3 length is 12 residues. V lost 2 bases, J lost 8 bases, and 9 bases lay in between. CDR3 in amino acids: CASSPEAIEAFF. CDR3 coding DNA: TGTGCCAGCTCACCAGAGGCAATCGAAGCTTTCTTT.

This chain connects TRBV9 to TRBJ1-3; a weak D match, TRBD1 (6 bases). The CDR3 sequence is 18 residues long. Trimming cost V 0 bases and J 0 bases, with 16 bases left between them. Germline CDR1 is SGDLS and CDR2 is YYNGEE. CDR3 in DNA: TGTGCCAGCAGCGTAGGAGAGCCGACAGGCGTCTCTGGAAACACCATATATTTT. Translation gives CASSVGEPTGVSGNTIYF.

The chain couples TRBV28 to TRBJ2-2, with TRBD1 matching 9 bases. The CDR3 contains 14 residues. Trimming at V came to 5 bases and at J to 8 bases, leaving 6 bases not matched to a gene. Germline CDR1 is MDHEN and CDR2 is SYDVKM. In nucleotides, the CDR3 is TGTGCCAGCAGTACGGACAGGGGCTTTGGGGAGCTGTTTTTT. It yields the protein CASSTDRGFGELFF.

This clone was detected a few times. The rearrangement links TRBV18 to TRBJ1-6; D unclear. The CDR3 contains 17 residues. CDR1 KGHSH and CDR2 LQKENI come from the germline V gene. Trimming took 4 bases from V and 5 from J, leaving 18 bases between them. The CDR3 DNA is TGTGCCAGCTCACGAGAACCCACCCTTCTTAATAATTCACCCCTCCACTTT. Translated: CASSREPTLLNNSPLHF.

The genes are TRBV5-8 and TRBJ2-7, with a tentative D call TRBD2 (6 bases). CDR3 length equals 15 residues. Germline V gene data show CDR1 as SGHTS and CDR2 as YDEGEE. V dropped 6 bases and J dropped 0 bases, with 16 bases sitting between them. The CDR3 DNA reads as TGTGCCAGCACCGGAGGGTGGGGAAGCTCCTACGAGCAGTACTTC. It specifies CASTGGWGSSYEQYF.